These 10 T cell receptor beta chains came from one sample sequenced in a study of OX40 agonist ivuxolimab in advanced cancers. Here immunoSEQ multiplex PCR was the method, and the copy in TCRdb shows in-frame clones only, minus some. Among about 100,000 clones, over 75% were seen once, and the ten largest hold about 0.29%. The source was CD4+ or CD8+ T cells sorted from blood, collected in a trial of the OX40 agonist ivuxolimab. The receptors derive from an adult with an advanced solid tumor such as melanoma, head and neck, liver or kidney cancer.

The chain links TRBV7-6 to TRBJ1-4; D is ambiguous. CDR3 length equals 13 residues. V shed 3 bases and J shed 8 bases, with 10 bases lying between them. CDR1 and CDR2 (germline): SGHVS, FNYEAQ. The DNA for the CDR3 is TGTGCCAGCAGCTTTTCCGCGGGAGAAAAACTGTTTTTT. It encodes CASSFSAGEKLFF.

V is TRBV7-8 and J is TRBJ1-5, with a possible D match to TRBD1 (5 bases). Germline CDR1 and CDR2: SGHVS and FQNEAQ. The CDR3 sequence is 16 residues long. V lost 5 bases and J 3 bases, leaving 17 bases between the germline ends. The DNA for the CDR3 is TGTGCCAGCAGCCCCAGAGGTGGGACCTTCAATCAGCCCCAGCATTTT. Translation gives CASSPRGGTFNQPQHF.

This clone was observed a handful of times. CDR3 sequence: CAISGEAYEQYF. CDR3 in DNA: TGTGCCATCAGCGGGGAGGCCTACGAGCAGTACTTC. This chain connects TRBV10-3 to TRBJ2-7; a weak D match, TRBD2 (6 bases). Per germline, CDR1 ENHRY and CDR2 SYGVKD. Trimming removed 6 bases at V and 2 bases at J, with 8 bases between. The CDR3 spans 12 residues.

The V call is TRBV7-3, the J call TRBJ2-1, with D unresolved. The CDR3 has 13 amino acids. Trimming removed 2 bases at V and 12 bases at J, with 14 bases between. Germline V gene data show CDR1 as SGHTA and CDR2 as FQGTGA. In nucleotides, the CDR3 is TGTGCCAGCAGCTTAGGAGTTGGCTACCCGCAGTTCTTC. Protein sequence: CASSLGVGYPQFF.

The rearrangement uses TRBV2 and TRBJ1-2, with 9 bases identical to TRBD1. V gave up 6 bases and J gave up 8 bases; unmatched junction bases: 7. CDR1 is SNHLY and CDR2 is FYNNEI in the germline V gene. CDR3 length: 13 residues. The DNA of the CDR3 is TGTGCCAGCAGCACAGGGGGCCGCCGGGGCTACACCTTC. Translating gives CASSTGGRRGYTF.

This chain connects TRBV4-1 to TRBJ2-3; 12 nucleotides agree with TRBD2. The J segment lost 3 bases and the V segment lost 0 bases, leaving 4 bases of the junction unmatched. Germline V CDR1 and CDR2: MGHRA, YSYEKL. The CDR3 length is 17 residues. For the CDR3, the DNA is TGCGCCAGCAGCCAAGAGGGCGGGACTAGCGGGACAGATACGCAGTATTTT. It is translated as CASSQEGGTSGTDTQYF.

This sequence joins TRBV7-2 and TRBJ2-7, with D unclear. This CDR3 has 12 amino acids. V was pared by 5 bases and J by 1 base, with 6 bases between. Germline assignment: CDR1 SGHTA and CDR2 FQGNSA. The chain's CDR3 is CASSPQSYEQYF. The CDR3 region has the DNA TGTGCCAGCAGCCCCCAGTCCTACGAGCAGTACTTC.

V and J are TRBV18 and TRBJ2-3; the D is unclear. The V gene's germline CDR1 is KGHSH and CDR2 LQKENI. The CDR3 is 11 amino acids. Deletions cut 10 bases from V and 3 bases from J, with 8 bases between. The CDR3 is CATGSTDTQYF. As DNA, the CDR3 is TGTGCCACAGGATCGACAGATACGCAGTATTTT.

The chain has TRBV2 and TRBJ2-7; D possibly corresponds to TRBD1 (6 bases). The V and J ends lost 3 bases and 4 bases respectively, with 13 bases between them. This CDR3 contains 14 residues. Germline CDR1 and CDR2: SNHLY and FYNNEI. CDR3 sequence reads: CASSDRQGFYEQYF. CDR3 sequence (DNA): TGTGCCAGCAGTGATAGGCAGGGGTTTTACGAGCAGTACTTC.

This chain uses TRBV19 with TRBJ2-5, with D unclear. Per the germline V gene, CDR1 is LNHDA and CDR2 is SQIVND (reference sequence). The CDR3 totals 13 residues. V was shortened by 5 bases and J by 4 bases, with 11 bases between the two germline ends. CDR3 DNA: TGTGCCAGTAGTGGCCCTTTGGGAGAGACCCAGTACTTC. Translation: CASSGPLGETQYF.